The 17 T cell receptor beta chains below come from one sample, sequenced in a study of Ad26.COV2.S vaccination and SARS-CoV-2 variants. Sequencing was performed with immunoSEQ multiplex PCR; in TCRdb, only in-frame clones are kept and a portion is missing. Found here are around 300,000 clones, 88% of them singletons; the top ten hold 6.4%. Treatment: about 20 received Ad26.COV2.S at low or high dose, single or two shots; several received placebo; per-sample allocation not given. The investigators took samples on day 63 after the first vaccine or placebo injection. Here the sequenced sample was peripheral blood, taken in a trial of Ad26.COV2.S vaccine versus placebo. All receptors derive from a person aged 18-65 years who received the Ad26.COV2.S COVID-19 vaccine or a placebo.

This chain connects TRBV6-2 or TRBV6-3 to TRBJ1-5, with 9 bases aligning to TRBD1. J was trimmed by 7 bases and V by 4 bases; bases with no gene match: 11. Germline assignment: CDR1 MNHEY and CDR2 SVGEGT. The CDR3 is 16 residues long. In DNA form, the CDR3 reads TGTGCCAGCAGTTTCGAAGTGACAGGGGGAAAGCAGCCCCAGCATTTT. This sequence encodes CASSFEVTGGKQPQHF.

The V call is TRBV3-1 (or the pseudogene TRBV3-2), the J call TRBJ2-7, with D possibly matching TRBD1 (5 bases). Germline CDR1 and CDR2: LGHDT and YNNKEL (reference sequence). Trimming took off 3 bases at V and 6 bases at J, with 9 bases between the two ends. This CDR3 comprises 12 residues. The DNA for the CDR3 is TGTGCCAGCAGCCAGGGGCTCGGCGAGCAGTACTTC. This gives the protein CASSQGLGEQYF.

Comment on this clone: The identical CDR3 is also encoded by other nucleotide sequences in the sample. The chain is built from TRBV6-4 and TRBJ2-3; TRBD1 aligns across 7 bases. Losses at the gene ends were 2 bases for V and 1 base for J; bases not matched to a gene: 0. Per germline, CDR1 MRHNA and CDR2 SNTAGT. CDR3 length: 14 amino acids. CDR3 sequence reads: CASSDRGRTDTQYF. In DNA, the CDR3 is TGTGCCAGCAGTGACAGGGGGCGCACAGATACGCAGTATTTT.

The rearrangement uses TRBV4-3 and TRBJ2-1; D possibly corresponds to TRBD2 (6 bases). Germline V CDR1 and CDR2: LGHNA, YSLEER. CDR3 size: 14 residues. V shed 4 bases and J shed 4 bases, with 11 bases lying between them. DNA for the CDR3: TGCGCCAGCAGCCCCCTGGAGGGGTACAATGAGCAGTTCTTC. This sequence encodes CASSPLEGYNEQFF.

The chain joins TRBV9 to TRBJ1-4, with D unresolved. The length of the CDR3 is 15 residues. Trimming stripped 4 bases from V and 8 bases from J, with 18 bases between. Germline CDR1 SGDLS, CDR2 YYNGEE. As DNA, the CDR3 is TGTGCCAGCAGCCCTTCGAGGGTGACGTGGGAAAAACTGTTTTTT. Its translation: CASSPSRVTWEKLFF.

V gene TRBV7-2 combines with J gene TRBJ1-5; TRBD1 is a possible D gene (5 bases). CDR1 and CDR2 from the germline V gene are SGHTA and FQGNSA. The V end lost 3 bases, the J end lost 0 bases, and 9 bases lay between the germline ends. The CDR3 runs to 15 residues. For the CDR3, the DNA is TGTGCCAGCAGCTTCCCAGGGTATAGCAATCAGCCCCAGCATTTT. This encodes CASSFPGYSNQPQHF.

The gene calls are TRBV10-3 and TRBJ2-1, with 14 nucleotides matching TRBD2. Trimming took 5 bases from V and 2 from J; bases not matched to a gene: 8. CDR3 length equals 18 residues. Germline lookup yields CDR1 ENHRY and CDR2 SYGVKD. CDR3 sequence: CAISLGLAGEVPYNEQFF. DNA of the CDR3: TGTGCCATCAGTCTGGGACTAGCGGGAGAAGTCCCCTACAATGAGCAGTTCTTC.

The rearrangement uses TRBV7-3 and TRBJ1-1; D is uncertain. The V end lost 5 bases, the J end lost 1 base, and 8 bases lay between the germline ends. The CDR3 has 13 amino acids. From germline, CDR1 is SGHTA and CDR2 FQGTGA. CDR3 sequence reads: CASSPLQNTEAFF. The CDR3 region has the DNA TGTGCCAGCAGCCCTCTCCAGAACACTGAAGCTTTCTTT.

The V call is TRBV19, the J call TRBJ1-5, with a weak D call TRBD1 (5 bases). The CDR3 has 13 amino acids. Germline lookup yields CDR1 LNHDA and CDR2 SQIVND (reference sequence). V dropped 10 bases and J dropped 7 bases, with 17 bases sitting between them. CDR3 sequence (DNA): TGTGCCACCTCCGGTGGGGGGGGGCAGCCCCAGCATTTT. Translated: CATSGGGGQPQHF.

V usage is TRBV24-1 and J usage is TRBJ2-3; the match to TRBD1 covers 7 bases. This CDR3 spans 15 amino acids. Per germline, CDR1 KGHDR and CDR2 SFDVKD. Trimming took 6 bases from V and 2 from J; bases not matched to a gene: 7. CDR3 region: CATSRGTDLTDTQYF. The CDR3 DNA is TGTGCCACCAGTCGAGGGACAGATCTCACAGATACGCAGTATTTT.

The V gene is TRBV4-3, the J gene TRBJ1-4, with a weak D call TRBD1 (6 bases). Trimming cost V 4 bases and J 8 bases, with 11 bases left between them. Germline loops: CDR1 LGHNA, CDR2 YSLEER. The CDR3 runs to 13 residues. This CDR3 is CASSLRGGEKLFF. CDR3 nucleotide sequence: TGCGCCAGCAGCCTCAGGGGTGGGGAAAAACTGTTTTTT.

The V call is TRBV24-1, the J call TRBJ2-1; 9 bases line up with TRBD1. Trimming at V came to 3 bases and at J to 8 bases, leaving 10 bases not matched to a gene. Per the germline V gene, CDR1 is KGHDR and CDR2 is SFDVKD. The CDR3 totals 16 residues. CDR3 sequence (DNA): TGTGCCACCAGTGATCGCGGGACAGGGTCCCTCGATGAGCAGTTCTTC. Translated, it gives CATSDRGTGSLDEQFF.

This chain links TRBV11-2 with TRBJ1-4; possibly TRBD1 for D (5 bases). The CDR3 totals 14 residues. V dropped 3 bases and J dropped 6 bases, with 11 bases sitting between them. The germline V gene has CDR1 SGHAT and CDR2 FQNNGV. In nucleotides, the CDR3 is TGTGCCAGCAGCTTCGGGGGAGGTGATGAAAAACTGTTTTTT. Translated: CASSFGGGDEKLFF.

This chain joins TRBV28 and TRBJ2-4; TRBD2 matches 13 bases. Germline V lookup: CDR1 MDHEN, CDR2 SYDVKM. The J segment lost 3 bases and the V segment lost 5 bases, leaving 10 bases of the junction unmatched. The CDR3 extends over 18 amino acids. In DNA form, the CDR3 reads TGTGCCAGCAGTCCTACTAGCGGGAGGGCCCTCGACAAAAACATTCAGTACTTC. Its translation is CASSPTSGRALDKNIQYF.

The chain has TRBV27 and TRBJ2-7; unclear D gene. The CDR3 length is 10 residues. V lost 8 bases, J lost 6 bases, and 8 bases lay in between. Germline CDR1 and CDR2: MNHEY and SMNVEV (reference sequence). This CDR3 is CASGRSEQYF. DNA of the CDR3: TGTGCCAGCGGAAGATCCGAGCAGTACTTC.

The chain links TRBV4-3 to TRBJ1-2; possible D gene TRBD1, 6 bases. This CDR3 is built from 15 residues. Germline V gene data show CDR1 as LGHNA and CDR2 as YSLEER. V was cut by 3 bases and J by 0 bases, with 11 bases left in between. CDR3: CASSHYQGTNYGYTF. The CDR3 nucleotides are TGCGCCAGCAGCCATTACCAGGGGACTAACTATGGCTACACCTTC.

This clone was counted a single time. This chain joins TRBV19 and TRBJ2-1; D might be TRBD1 or TRBD2, each matching 5 bases. V was cut by 1 base and J by 8 bases, with 12 bases left in between. The germline V gene encodes CDR1 LNHDA and CDR2 SQIVND (reference sequence). This CDR3 has 14 residues. In DNA form, the CDR3 reads TGTGCCAGTAGTATAGGACTGGGGACCTATGAGCAGTTCTTC. As protein: CASSIGLGTYEQFF. Complete variable domain (other parts from reference TRBV19 and TRBJ2-1): DGGITQSPKYLFRKEGQNVTLSCEQNLNHDAMYWYRQDPGQGLRLIYYSQIVNDFQKGDIAEGYSVSREKKESFPLTVTSAQKNPTAFYLCASSIGLGTYEQFFGPGTRLTVL.